The subject of this entry is one T cell receptor (beta chain). Its antigen is unknown. CDR3 length equals 14 residues. The germline V gene encodes CDR1 LNHNV and CDR2 YYDKDF (reference sequence). V was clipped by 3 bases and J by 5 bases, with 11 bases between them. This sample is drawn from a study of T cell responses to AZD1222 COVID-19 vaccine. General study findings and limits: Unmutated variant regions are reportedly targeted by nearly half of spike-specific TCRs. It should be noted that donors were predominantly white British and more often female, and clonal diversity was possibly underestimated. Spike-specific TCR depth and breadth grew after two AZD1222 doses.

Profiling relied on immunoSEQ multiplex PCR, and the TCRdb table lists in-frame clones only, not all of them. The table includes about 140,000 clones, approximately 86% detected once. The sequence was collected from an adult in good health. The rearrangement joins TRBV15 to TRBJ1-5; D might be TRBD1 (5 bases). The source was peripheral blood, collected on day 0 of AZD1222 vaccination. The chain's CDR3 is CATSSAGVDQPQHF. In nucleotides, the CDR3 is TGTGCCACCAGCAGTGCGGGGGTAGATCAGCCCCAGCATTTT.